This is a list of T cell receptor beta chains from one sample in a study of low-dose radiotherapy and immunotherapy resistance in tumors. TCRdb passed the reads through MiXCR, listing each CDR3 protein once. The sample lists some 52,000 distinct CDR3 sequences, approximately 35% occurring once. The sequences come from PBMCs, collected after low-dose radiotherapy plus immunotherapy. Receptors were obtained from a male donor with rectosigmoid adenocarcinoma. The CDR3 runs from the conserved cysteine through the conserved F or W. D genes are given only for firm matches. Only part of the rows carry a size: once, few, many, or a class if the clone is expanded.

v_gene,abundance,j_gene,d_gene,CDR3nt,CDR3aa
TRBV4-3,.,TRBJ1-4,.,TGCGCCAGCAGCGATTCCAGGGCACCTAATGAAAAACTGTTTTTT,CASSDSRAPNEKLFF
TRBV6-6,many,TRBJ2-7,TRBD2,TGTGCCAGCAGTCGCGCGGGACTAGTCAGCTCCTACGAGCAGTACTTC,CASSRAGLVSSYEQYF
TRBV5-1,many,TRBJ2-5,.,TGCGCCAGCAGCTCGTCCTTGGTTGGGGGGAATACTCAAGAGACCCAGTACTTC,CASSSSLVGGNTQETQYF
TRBV9,many,TRBJ1-6,.,TGTGCCAGCAGCGAACAGAGCGTGTCCGAATCACCCCTCCACTTT,CASSEQSVSESPLHF
TRBV28,medium-sized,TRBJ1-6,.,TGTGCCAGCAGCAAAGACGGCTCCTATAATTCACCCCTCCACTTT,CASSKDGSYNSPLHF
TRBV28,many,TRBJ1-2,TRBD1,TGTGCCAGCAGTGCCGGGACAGGGAGAAACTATGGCTACACCTTC,CASSAGTGRNYGYTF
TRBV28,.,TRBJ1-2,TRBD1,TGTGCCAGCAGTCAAGACAGGGGCTATGGCTACACCTTC,CASSQDRGYGYTF
TRBV9,many,TRBJ2-3,.,TGTGCCAGCAGCGTATATCAGCGACCGGATACGCAGTATTTT,CASSVYQRPDTQYF
TRBV4-3,few,TRBJ2-2,.,TGCGCCAGCAGCCAACGAAACACCGGGGAGCTGTTTTTT,CASSQRNTGELFF
TRBV2,.,TRBJ1-5,.,TGTGCCAGCAGGAACGGCAGGGGTTCCAATCAGCCCCAGCATTTT,CASRNGRGSNQPQHF
TRBV30,many,TRBJ2-3,.,TGTGCCTGGAGTCCTGGGAGCCGGCGCACAGATACGCAGTATTTT,CAWSPGSRRTDTQYF
TRBV5-1,.,TRBJ1-2,.,TGCGCCAGCAGCTCCGAACGGACTGTCTATGGCTACACCTTC,CASSSERTVYGYTF
TRBV28,.,TRBJ2-1,TRBD2,TGTGCCAGCACCGCATCTAGCGGGAGGCAGGGTGAGCAGTTCTTC,CASTASSGRQGEQFF
TRBV6-2/TRBV6-3,many,TRBJ2-1,.,TGTGCCAGCAGCTCCAGCCTCACAGGGTGGTACGACAATGAGCAGTTCTTC,CASSSSLTGWYDNEQFF
TRBV4-2,.,TRBJ2-1,TRBD2,TGTGCCAGCAGCCAAGACCCCGGACTAGCCGGTGGTTGGTTCTTC,CASSQDPGLAGGWFF
TRBV12-3/TRBV12-4,.,TRBJ2-5,.,TGTGCCAGCAGTTTACGGCGTCGTCAAGAGACCCAGTACTTC,CASSLRRRQETQYF
TRBV12-3/TRBV12-4,many,TRBJ2-2,.,TGTGCCAGCAGTTTATGGGGGGCTGGTGCCGGGGAGCTGTTTTTT,CASSLWGAGAGELFF
TRBV18,.,TRBJ2-5,TRBD2,TGTGCCAGCTCACCAGACCGGGCGGGAGGATTGAAGGAGACCCAGTACTTC,CASSPDRAGGLKETQYF
TRBV7-2,.,TRBJ2-7,.,TGTGCCAGCAGCTTAATGTGGGGGACTGGGGAGCAGTACTTC,CASSLMWGTGEQYF
TRBV20-1,many,TRBJ2-1,TRBD1,TGCAGTGCTACCCGGGACAGCGCAATAAATGAGCAGTTCTTC,CSATRDSAINEQFF
TRBV13,once,TRBJ2-1,TRBD2,TGTGCCAGCAGCTTATTCAGGACTAGCGGGATCGGTGGCCCACAGGGAGGCTACAATGAGCAGTTCTTC,CASSLFRTSGIGGPQGGYNEQFF
TRBV5-1,many,TRBJ2-7,TRBD1,TGCGCCAGCAGCTTGTCCCCCACTGGGACAGGCGGGGTCTACGAGCAGTACTTC,CASSLSPTGTGGVYEQYF
TRBV2,many,TRBJ2-5,TRBD2,TGTGCCAGCAGTGAACCAGCGGGACTGGGGAAGACCCAGTACTTC,CASSEPAGLGKTQYF
TRBV18,many,TRBJ1-1,.,TGTGCCAGCTCACCACTGGGGGGCACTGAAGCTTTCTTT,CASSPLGGTEAFF
TRBV2,.,TRBJ2-2,.,TGTGCCAGCCACATCAGGGGGAACACCGGGGAGCTGTTTTTT,CASHIRGNTGELFF
TRBV18,medium-sized,TRBJ2-7,TRBD1,TGTGCCAGCTCACCAAGTTTACAGGGGGCGCCATCCCCCAATTCGCGACCCCTCTACGAGCAGTACTTC,CASSPSLQGAPSPNSRPLYEQYF
TRBV12-3/TRBV12-4,many,TRBJ1-2,TRBD1,TGTGCCAGCAGAACCCGGACGACAGGGCCGGGCGGCTACACCTTC,CASRTRTTGPGGYTF
TRBV5-1,many,TRBJ2-5,.,TGCGCCAGCAGCATAGGACAGACTAAAGAGACCCAGTACTTC,CASSIGQTKETQYF
TRBV6-2/TRBV6-3,many,TRBJ2-6,.,TGTGCCAGCAGTGGCGCTGGGGCCAACGTCCTGACTTTC,CASSGAGANVLTF
TRBV5-1,many,TRBJ2-1,TRBD2,TGCGCCAGCAGCTGGCCGAGAACTCTGGGACTAGCGGGACGGAACTACAATGAGCAGTTCTTC,CASSWPRTLGLAGRNYNEQFF
TRBV7-8,.,TRBJ2-3,.,TGTGCCAGCAGCTTAGGGAACATAGCGAGCACAGATACGCAGTATTTT,CASSLGNIASTDTQYF
TRBV18,many,TRBJ1-1,TRBD1,TGTGCCAGCTCACCTAATCACAGGGGGCTTACTGAAGCTTTCTTT,CASSPNHRGLTEAFF
TRBV12-3/TRBV12-4,many,TRBJ2-5,.,TGTGCCAGCAGCATAAACCGAGGGAAGGAGACCCAGTACTTC,CASSINRGKETQYF
TRBV5-1,few,TRBJ2-7,TRBD2,TGCGCCAGCAGCTTTGGACTAGCGGGGACCTACGAGCAGTACTTC,CASSFGLAGTYEQYF
TRBV7-8,many,TRBJ2-3,TRBD2,TGTGCCAGCAGCACTCCCGCCGCTAGCGGGGGGGATACGCAGTATTTT,CASSTPAASGGDTQYF
TRBV7-2,many,TRBJ2-1,TRBD2,TGTGCCAGCAGCTTAGGTCCGAGGACTAGCGGGAGACATGAGCAGTTCTTC,CASSLGPRTSGRHEQFF
TRBV7-9,.,TRBJ1-6,TRBD1,TGTGCCAGCAGCACAGGGGGCAATTCACCCCTCCACTTT,CASSTGGNSPLHF
TRBV6-6,.,TRBJ2-4,.,TGTGCCAGCAGTTCCCTGGACAGCCTCAACATTCAGTACTTC,CASSSLDSLNIQYF
TRBV5-4,.,TRBJ1-1,.,TGTGCCAGCAGCTTTGGTGGCACCACCACCACTGAAGCTTTCTTT,CASSFGGTTTTEAFF
TRBV18,many,TRBJ2-1,TRBD2,TGTGCCAGCTCACCCCAACTAGCGGCCGGGGAGAATGAGCAGTTCTTC,CASSPQLAAGENEQFF
TRBV12-3/TRBV12-4,many,TRBJ1-5,.,TGTGCCAGCAGTTTAGGCCAGGGCTGGGCCATCCAGCATTTT,CASSLGQGWAIQHF
TRBV6-2/TRBV6-3,many,TRBJ2-6,.,TGTGCCAGCAGTGAAAGGGGGGACACCATCTCTGGGGCCAACGTCCTGACTTTC,CASSERGDTISGANVLTF
TRBV7-6,.,TRBJ1-2,.,TGTGCCAGCATTAGGAAAGGTTCTCCTGCGAGCTACACCTTC,CASIRKGSPASYTF